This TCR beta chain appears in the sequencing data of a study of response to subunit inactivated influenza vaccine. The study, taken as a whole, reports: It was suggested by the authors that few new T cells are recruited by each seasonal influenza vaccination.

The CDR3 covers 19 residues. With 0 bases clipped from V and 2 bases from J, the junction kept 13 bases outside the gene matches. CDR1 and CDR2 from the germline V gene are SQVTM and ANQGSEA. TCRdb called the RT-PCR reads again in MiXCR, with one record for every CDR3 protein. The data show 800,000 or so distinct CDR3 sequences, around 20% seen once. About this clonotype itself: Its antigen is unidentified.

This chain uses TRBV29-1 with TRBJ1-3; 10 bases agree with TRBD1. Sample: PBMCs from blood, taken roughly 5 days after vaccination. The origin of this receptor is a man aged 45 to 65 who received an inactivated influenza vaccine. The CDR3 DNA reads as TGCAGCGTTGAAGAAAGAAGACGCTGGGACAGGGGAACTGGAAACACCATATATTTT. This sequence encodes CSVEERRRWDRGTGNTIYF.